These T cell receptor beta chains were read from a single sample in a study of blood T cell repertoires in COVID-19. Libraries were prepared by immunoSEQ multiplex PCR; TCRdb keeps only in-frame clonotypes and omits some of them. This table has some 320,000 clones, more than 90% appearing once. What was sequenced was PBMCs or T cells enriched from blood (not recorded which). Receptors originate from a woman in her 30s who had been exposed to COVID-19. Each CDR3 is given with its conserved first and last residue. A D gene is named only where the DNA matches it firmly. Clone sizes are given selectively: once, few, many, or a class where the clone is expanded.

j_gene,abundance,v_gene,d_gene,CDR3aa,CDR3nt
TRBJ1-4,-,TRBV18,-,CASSPLRQPNEKLFF,TGTGCCAGCTCACCACTACGACAGCCTAATGAAAAACTGTTTTTT
TRBJ1-4,-,TRBV2,-,CASTPRAGILEKLFF,TGTGCCAGCACCCCTCGGGCAGGGATTCTTGAAAAACTGTTTTTT
TRBJ1-5,once,TRBV6-5,-,CASSYSGRDEPQHF,TGTGCCAGCAGTTACTCGGGCAGGGATGAGCCCCAGCATTTT
TRBJ1-1,-,TRBV7-3,TRBD1,CASSLLGQGARGEAFF,TGTGCCAGCAGCTTATTGGGGCAGGGGGCGCGTGGTGAAGCTTTCTTT
TRBJ2-2,-,TRBV18,TRBD2,CASSPKRGDLNTGELFF,TGTGCCAGCTCACCAAAGCGGGGGGACTTAAACACCGGGGAGCTGTTTTTT
TRBJ2-7,-,TRBV7-9,-,CASSLTTGVREPGPEQYF,TGTGCCAGCAGCTTAACCACCGGGGTTAGGGAACCAGGTCCCGAGCAGTACTTC
TRBJ1-5,-,TRBV7-2,-,CASRPQGLYSNQPQHF,TGTGCCAGCAGACCCCAGGGTCTTTATAGCAATCAGCCCCAGCATTTT
TRBJ1-1,-,TRBV4-2,-,CASSQDGTEAFF,TGTGCCAGCAGCCAAGACGGGACTGAAGCTTTCTTT
TRBJ2-5,-,TRBV5-1,TRBD2,CASSLASGQETQYF,TGCGCCAGCAGCTTGGCTAGCGGCCAAGAGACCCAGTACTTC
TRBJ2-7,-,TRBV14,-,CASSQDQGGPYEQYF,TGTGCCAGCAGCCAAGATCAGGGGGGACCCTACGAGCAGTACTTC
TRBJ1-1,-,TRBV11-3,TRBD1,CASSPRTGRYTEAFF,TGTGCCAGCAGCCCTCGGACAGGCAGATACACTGAAGCTTTCTTT
TRBJ2-3,-,TRBV5-1,TRBD1,CASSLGPQTGADTQYF,TGCGCCAGCAGCTTGGGCCCGCAGACAGGGGCAGATACGCAGTATTTT
TRBJ2-1,-,TRBV3-1/TRBV3-2,-,CASSQELAPHSYNEQFF,TGTGCCAGCAGCCAAGAGTTGGCACCCCACTCCTACAATGAGCAGTTCTTC
TRBJ2-7,-,TRBV29-1,-,CSVGGQYEQYF,TGCAGCGTTGGGGGACAATACGAGCAGTACTTC
TRBJ1-1,-,TRBV9,TRBD1,CASSVLDGQGYTEAFF,TGTGCCAGCAGCGTACTGGACGGACAGGGGTACACTGAAGCTTTCTTT
TRBJ1-2,-,TRBV19,-,CASQDNVYGYTF,TGTGCCAGCCAGGACAACGTCTATGGCTACACCTTC
TRBJ1-1,-,TRBV5-1,-,CASSLATDFMNTEAFF,TGCGCCAGCAGCTTGGCAACGGACTTCATGAACACTGAAGCTTTCTTT
TRBJ2-4,-,TRBV7-2,TRBD2,CASSLSGGPGGIQYF,TGTGCCAGCAGCTTGAGCGGGGGGCCGGGGGGCATTCAGTACTTC
TRBJ2-7,-,TRBV4-2,TRBD1,CASSLDAGGLYEQYF,TGTGCCAGCAGCCTCGATGCAGGGGGTCTCTACGAGCAGTACTTC